The 18 T cell receptor beta chains reported below all come from one sample, sequenced in a study of blood T cell repertoires in COVID-19. Assay used: immunoSEQ multiplex PCR; TCRdb lists only in-frame clones, some missing. The sample contains approximately 70,000 clones, more than 85% of which appear only once. Source material: peripheral blood. These receptors were taken from an older woman with active COVID-19.

The rearrangement links TRBV28 to TRBJ2-1, with D perhaps TRBD1 (5 bases). Germline CDR1 reads MDHEN; CDR2 reads SYDVKM. The V and J ends lost 3 bases and 5 bases respectively, with 8 bases between them. The CDR3 loop spans 13 amino acids. CDR3 bases: TGTGCCAGCAGTTTGACAGAAAACAATGAGCAGTTCTTC. The encoded protein is CASSLTENNEQFF.

The CDR3 loop reads CASSQDAAGNQPQHF. DNA of the CDR3: TGCGCCAGCAGCCAAGATGCGGCAGGCAATCAGCCCCAGCATTTT. J is TRBJ1-5 and V is TRBV4-1; D is ambiguous. The V end was cut by 0 bases, the J end by 2 bases, with 8 bases between. Germline V gene data show CDR1 as MGHRA and CDR2 as YSYEKL. The CDR3 totals 15 residues.

The chain couples TRBV4-1 to TRBJ2-3; D possibly corresponds to TRBD2 (6 bases). CDR3 length: 16 residues. Germline lookup yields CDR1 MGHRA and CDR2 YSYEKL. V was clipped by 1 base and J by 3 bases, with 14 bases between them. For the CDR3, the DNA is TGCGCCAGCAGCCAAGCTCCGACGGGAGCTACAGATACGCAGTATTTT. As protein: CASSQAPTGATDTQYF.

The gene calls are TRBV5-1 and TRBJ2-7; 7 nucleotides align to TRBD1. The CDR3 consists of 12 residues. CDR1 and CDR2 (germline): SGHRS, YFSETQ. Unmatched junction bases numbered 0, after V lost 1 base and J lost 5 bases. The CDR3 region has the DNA TGCGCCAGCAGCTTGACAGGGGACGAGCAGTACTTC. Translated: CASSLTGDEQYF.

This clone came up once. This chain joins TRBV5-1 and TRBJ2-2, with D tentatively TRBD1 (7 bases). The CDR3 sequence is 14 residues long. The V end was cut by 4 bases, the J end by 7 bases, with 14 bases between. Looked up from germline, CDR1 is SGHRS and CDR2 is YFSETQ. CDR3 residues: CASSDDRDFGELFF. CDR3 DNA: TGCGCCAGCAGCGACGACAGGGACTTCGGGGAGCTGTTTTTT.

The rearrangement links TRBV5-5 to TRBJ2-2, with a possible D match to TRBD1 (5 bases). Germline CDR1 SGHKS, CDR2 YYEKEE (reference sequence). Trimming took off 4 bases at V and 7 bases at J, with 26 bases between the two ends. This CDR3 is built from 18 residues. The CDR3 nucleotides are TGTGCCAGCAGCCTCGGGCCCGCCTTCGGTGGGGCCAACGGGGAGCTGTTTTTT. It codes for CASSLGPAFGGANGELFF.

The chain employs TRBV27 and TRBJ2-7; D may be TRBD1 (5 bases). The CDR3 has 15 residues. Germline V gives CDR1 MNHEY, CDR2 SMNVEV (reference sequence). V was trimmed by 2 bases and J by 2 bases, leaving 13 bases between them. The CDR3 DNA follows: TGTGCCAGCAGTTTAGGCCCAGGGTCGACCTACGAGCAGTACTTC. Protein product: CASSLGPGSTYEQYF.

V and J are TRBV5-6 and TRBJ2-3; D is perhaps TRBD2 (5 bases). V was cut by 4 bases and J by 1 base, with 16 bases left in between. The germline CDR1 and CDR2 sequences are SGHDT and YYEEEE. This CDR3 has 16 residues. CDR3 in DNA: TGTGCCAGCAGCCCACAACCGGGATACGGCACAGATACGCAGTATTTT. It yields the protein CASSPQPGYGTDTQYF.

This chain links TRBV18 with TRBJ2-5; the match to TRBD2 covers 13 bases. This CDR3 has 17 amino acids. Germline V CDR1 and CDR2: KGHSH, LQKENI. The V gene end was trimmed by 2 bases and the J gene end by 4 bases; junction bases not matched to a gene: 7. The CDR3 sequence: CASSPDSGLAGVETQYF. The CDR3 DNA is TGTGCCAGCTCACCAGACTCCGGACTAGCGGGAGTAGAGACCCAGTACTTC.

The V gene is TRBV21-1, the J gene TRBJ2-7; the table's TRBD1 call for D was not verified on the DNA. TRBV21-1 is flagged as a pseudogene. This CDR3 spans 16 amino acids. The CDR3 protein is CASSKAVGGLVYEQYF. DNA for the CDR3: TGTGCCAGCAGCAAAGCGGTAGGGGGTCTTGTCTACGAGCAGTACTTC.

The J gene is TRBJ2-3, the V gene TRBV5-1; weak D call: TRBD1 (6 bases). The germline gives CDR1 SGHRS, CDR2 YFSETQ. V lost 7 bases and J 1 base, leaving 13 bases between the germline ends. The CDR3 is 14 residues long. The CDR3 spells CASSAPGGTDTQYF. The CDR3 DNA follows: TGCGCCAGCTCCGCTCCAGGGGGCACAGATACGCAGTATTTT.

The chain uses TRBV28 and TRBJ2-3, with 10 bases identical to TRBD2. Trimming removed 1 base from V and 5 bases from J; junction bases left unmatched: 9. This CDR3 comprises 17 residues. Per the germline V gene, CDR1 is MDHEN and CDR2 is SYDVKM. CDR3 nucleotide sequence: TGTGCCAGCAGTTTATCTCTAGCGGGAGTCTCTGGAGATACGCAGTATTTT. Translated, it gives CASSLSLAGVSGDTQYF.

The chain uses TRBV7-9 and TRBJ2-1, with 7 bases lining up with TRBD2. V lost 5 bases and J lost 4; bases outside the gene matches: 5. The CDR3 consists of 14 residues. Germline V lookup: CDR1 SEHNR, CDR2 FQNEAQ (reference sequence). CDR3 sequence reads: CASSGQGLYNEQFF. In DNA, the CDR3 is TGTGCCAGCAGCGGTCAGGGACTATACAATGAGCAGTTCTTC.

The chain uses TRBV10-3 and TRBJ2-3, with TRBD1 matching 8 bases. The CDR3 is 15 residues long. Germline V gene sequence: CDR1 ENHRY, CDR2 SYGVKD. V trimming: 10 bases; J trimming: 0 bases; junction bases outside the gene matches: 9. The CDR3 DNA sequence: TGTGCCACGAGGCTCCAGGGGGCAAGCACAGATACGCAGTATTTT. This encodes CATRLQGASTDTQYF.

V gene TRBV6-5 combines with J gene TRBJ2-3; 10 bases map to TRBD2. Trimming took 6 bases from V and 2 from J; bases not matched to a gene: 5. The CDR3 has 15 amino acids. Looked up from germline, CDR1 is MNHEY and CDR2 is SVGAGI. The CDR3, as DNA: TGTGCCAGCAGCCGGACTAGCGGATACACAGATACGCAGTATTTT. Protein: CASSRTSGYTDTQYF.

Only one count was recorded for this clone. The chain employs TRBV4-1 and TRBJ2-7, with 10 bases fitting TRBD1. The CDR3 sequence is 15 residues long. J gave up 7 bases and V 5 bases, and 11 bases lay outside the gene matches. CDR1 is MGHRA, CDR2 YSYEKL, per germline. The CDR3 bases are TGCGCCAGCAGCTCCCGGGGACAGGGGTCTGAAGAGCAGTACTTC. This translates into CASSSRGQGSEEQYF.

The gene calls are TRBV5-5 and TRBJ2-7; 7 bases are a match to TRBD2. V lost 3 bases to trimming and J lost 4 bases; unmatched junction nucleotides: 13. Looked up from germline, CDR1 is SGHKS and CDR2 is YYEKEE (reference sequence). The CDR3 length is 16 residues. The CDR3 reads CASSYPREGNPYEQYF. CDR3 in DNA: TGTGCCAGCAGCTACCCCAGGGAGGGTAATCCGTACGAGCAGTACTTC. Looking up the rest from reference TRBV5-5 and TRBJ2-7 gives the full variable domain: DAGVTQSPTHLIKTRGQQVTLRCSPISGHKSVSWYQQVLGQGPQFIFQYYEKEERGRGNFPDRFSARQFPNYSSELNVNALLLGDSALYLCASSYPREGNPYEQYFGPGTRLTVT.

The rearrangement uses TRBV5-1 and TRBJ2-5, with 7 bases identical to TRBD1. CDR1 is SGHRS, CDR2 YFSETQ, per germline. This CDR3 region has 16 residues. With V trimmed by 4 bases and J by 5 bases, 14 bases remained unmatched. The DNA of the CDR3 is TGCGCCAGCAGCCAAAGGCCAGACAGGGCTACCGAGACCCAGTACTTC. Encoded protein: CASSQRPDRATETQYF.